This passage covers 25 T cell receptor beta chains from one sample sequenced in a study of cytomegalovirus exposure and HLA in healthy donors. The PCR had 60 Vbeta and 13 Jbeta primers. TCRdb keeps only in-frame clones here, not all; method: immunoSEQ multiplex PCR. Here the sample spans over 200,000 clones, approximately 70% being singletons. Material: PBMCs. Source of these receptors: a man aged 35-49 years in good health and CMV-seropositive.

This clone appeared a few times. The chain is built from TRBV19 and TRBJ2-2; D unresolved. Germline V CDR1 and CDR2: LNHDA, SQIVND (reference sequence). The ends were cut back, 5 bases at V and 4 bases at J, with 17 bases in the middle. The CDR3 covers 16 residues. CDR3 coding DNA: TGTGCCAGTAGTGCCCACTCCCGGGTCCTCACCGGGGAGCTGTTTTTT. Its translation is CASSAHSRVLTGELFF. Filled out from reference TRBV19 and TRBJ2-2, the complete variable domain reads DGGITQSPKYLFRKEGQNVTLSCEQNLNHDAMYWYRQDPGQGLRLIYYSQIVNDFQKGDIAEGYSVSREKKESFPLTVTSAQKNPTAFYLCASSAHSRVLTGELFFGEGSRLTVL.

This sequence joins TRBV5-3 and TRBJ1-2; unclear D gene. TRBV5-3 belongs to the ORF category, with a function that is uncertain. The CDR3 is 12 amino acids. V gave up 0 bases and J gave up 7 bases, with 7 bases separating them. The CDR3 DNA reads as TGTGCCAGAAGCTTGGTACTAGGTGGCTACACCTTC. Amino acids: CARSLVLGGYTF.

This chain uses TRBV9 with TRBJ2-5; 12 bases agree with TRBD2. V was clipped by 0 bases and J by 3 bases; unmatched bases: 3. Per germline, CDR1 SGDLS and CDR2 YYNGEE. The CDR3 has 16 amino acids. The CDR3 DNA reads as TGTGCCAGCAGCGTAGGTTCTAGCGGGGGGGAAGAGACCCAGTACTTC. This codes for CASSVGSSGGEETQYF.

The chain links TRBV7-8 to TRBJ2-1; 11 bases line up with TRBD2. The CDR3 loop spans 14 amino acids. J gave up 5 bases and V 3 bases, and 0 bases lay outside the gene matches. Germline V lookup: CDR1 SGHVS, CDR2 FQNEAQ. CDR3: CASSLGLADNEQFF. The CDR3 nucleotides are TGTGCCAGCAGCTTGGGACTAGCGGACAATGAGCAGTTCTTC.

This rearrangement joins TRBV6-1 to TRBJ1-1; tentative D call: TRBD1 (6 bases). Germline CDR1 MNHNS, CDR2 SASEGT. The CDR3 extends over 15 amino acids. The V end was cut by 4 bases, the J end by 1 base, with 13 bases between. The chain's CDR3 is CASSGGATGNTEAFF. The CDR3 nucleotides read TGTGCCAGCAGTGGTGGGGCGACAGGGAACACTGAAGCTTTCTTT.

This clone was seen only a few times. V is TRBV5-6 and J is TRBJ2-1; no firm D call. V lost 0 bases, J lost 8 bases, and 15 bases lay in between. This CDR3 has 15 residues. Germline lookup yields CDR1 SGHDT and CDR2 YYEEEE. DNA of the CDR3: TGTGCCAGCAGCTTGGAAGGAGCTGGGTTTGATGAGCAGTTCTTC. Translation: CASSLEGAGFDEQFF. Combining the CDR3 with reference TRBV5-6 and TRBJ2-1 gives the whole variable domain DAGVTQSPTHLIKTRGQQVTLRCSPKSGHDTVSWYQQALGQGPQFIFQYYEEEERQRGNFPDRFSGHQFPNYSSELNVNALLLGDSALYLCASSLEGAGFDEQFFGPGTRLTVL.

The chain uses TRBV4-2 and TRBJ2-1, with TRBD2 matching 8 bases. The CDR3 is 16 amino acids. V trimming: 1 base; J trimming: 7 bases; junction bases outside the gene matches: 9. Germline V gives CDR1 LGHNA, CDR2 YNFKEQ. CDR3: CASSQGSAGVGNEQFF. The CDR3 DNA reads as TGTGCCAGCAGCCAAGGATCAGCGGGGGTGGGAAATGAGCAGTTCTTC.

CDR3: CASTTRVHDNEQFF. For the CDR3, the DNA is TGTGCCAGCACTACACGGGTCCACGACAATGAGCAGTTCTTC. The rearrangement uses TRBV2 and TRBJ2-1; unclear D gene. The V end lost 7 bases, the J end lost 5 bases, and 15 bases lay between the germline ends. The CDR3 is made up of 14 amino acids. Germline V gene sequence: CDR1 SNHLY, CDR2 FYNNEI.

V usage is TRBV7-2 and J usage is TRBJ1-2; D is undetermined. The CDR3 length is 14 residues. CDR1 is SGHTA, CDR2 FQGNSA, per germline. V was shortened by 5 bases and J by 7 bases, with 17 bases between the two germline ends. The CDR3 DNA reads TGTGCCAGCAGCCTCCCTGAGGGATCAGGTGGCTACACCTTC. It is translated as CASSLPEGSGGYTF.

The chain combines TRBV6-4 with TRBJ2-2; 7 bases line up with TRBD1. Germline V gene lookup returns CDR1 MRHNA and CDR2 SNTAGT. The V segment lost 6 bases and the J segment 0 bases; nucleotides outside the gene matches: 13. There are 18 residues in the CDR3. CDR3 nucleotide sequence: TGTGCCAGCAGCCATGACAGGGCGGCTTTCGCGAACACCGGGGAGCTGTTTTTT. This encodes CASSHDRAAFANTGELFF.

The rearrangement links TRBV12-5 to TRBJ2-1; the D is unclear. Germline values: CDR1 LGHNT, CDR2 FRNRAP. This CDR3 spans 16 amino acids. The germline V and J ends were trimmed by 0 bases and 8 bases, with 17 bases remaining between them. CDR3 sequence (DNA): TGTGCTAGTGGTTTGGTAATCCGAACTTTTTATTATGAGCAGTTCTTC. Its translation: CASGLVIRTFYYEQFF.

The rearrangement uses TRBV2 and TRBJ1-5; 8 nucleotides agree with TRBD1. The length of the CDR3 is 15 residues. Germline loops: CDR1 SNHLY, CDR2 FYNNEI. With V trimmed by 6 bases and J by 1 base, 5 bases remained unmatched. CDR3 DNA: TGTGCCAGCAGATCTGACAGGGGAAGCAATCAGCCCCAGCATTTT. It specifies CASRSDRGSNQPQHF. Filled out from reference TRBV2 and TRBJ1-5, the complete variable domain reads EPEVTQTPSHQVTQMGQEVILRCVPISNHLYFYWYRQILGQKVEFLVSFYNNEISEKSEIFDDQFSVERPDGSNFTLKIRSTKLEDSAMYFCASRSDRGSNQPQHFGDGTRLSIL.

The J gene is TRBJ1-4, the V gene TRBV15; 9 bases match TRBD1. Germline lookup yields CDR1 LNHNV and CDR2 YYDKDF (reference sequence). J lost 8 bases, V lost 3 bases, and 7 bases had no gene match. This CDR3 is built from 15 residues. CDR3 DNA: TGTGCCACCAGCAGGGAACGACAGGGGGTAGAAAAACTGTTTTTT. Encoded protein: CATSRERQGVEKLFF.

This chain joins TRBV18 and TRBJ1-1; possible D gene TRBD1, 6 bases. V gave up 4 bases and J gave up 4 bases, with 19 bases separating them. The CDR3 is made up of 16 amino acids. The V gene's germline CDR1 is KGHSH and CDR2 LQKENI. The CDR3 loop is CASSRGPLGEGTEAFF. For the CDR3, the DNA is TGTGCCAGCTCACGGGGGCCATTGGGCGAGGGCACTGAAGCTTTCTTT.

This chain uses TRBV7-7 with TRBJ2-5; tentatively, D is TRBD2 (5 bases). The germline gives CDR1 SSHAT, CDR2 FNYEAQ (reference sequence). The V end was cut by 2 bases, the J end by 2 bases, with 12 bases between. This CDR3 is built from 15 residues. CDR3 protein: CASSLSSGRQETQYF. CDR3 nucleotides: TGTGCCAGCAGCTTAAGCAGCGGACGACAAGAGACCCAGTACTTC. The variable domain in full, completed from reference TRBV7-7 and TRBJ2-5, reads GAGVSQSPRYKVTKRGQDVTLRCDPISSHATLYWYQQALGQGPEFLTYFNYEAQPDKSGLPSDRFSAERPEGSISTLTIQRTEQRDSAMYRCASSLSSGRQETQYFGPGTRLLVL.

This clone has just one count. The chain is built from TRBV19 and TRBJ2-5, with 8 bases identical to TRBD1. The CDR3 sequence is 15 residues long. V lost 3 bases to trimming and J lost 1 base; unmatched junction nucleotides: 4. Germline V gives CDR1 LNHDA, CDR2 SQIVND (reference sequence). CDR3 nucleotides: TGTGCCAGTAGTATTGGGGACAGGACCCAAGAGACCCAGTACTTC. Amino acids: CASSIGDRTQETQYF.

The V gene is TRBV28, the J gene TRBJ2-7, with TRBD1 matching 8 bases. Germline V lookup: CDR1 MDHEN, CDR2 SYDVKM. The CDR3 is 15 amino acids. The V and J ends lost 1 base and 4 bases, in that order; junction bases with no gene match: 6. The CDR3 DNA reads as TGTGCCAGCAGTTTATTGAGACAGGGGTCTTACGAGCAGTACTTC. Protein: CASSLLRQGSYEQYF.

The V gene is TRBV6-5, the J gene TRBJ2-4; 7 bases match TRBD2. Germline V lookup: CDR1 MNHEY, CDR2 SVGAGI. The CDR3 runs 14 residues. V lost 4 bases and J lost 8; bases outside the gene matches: 8. CDR3 bases: TGTGCCAGCAGTTCCGGGGCCCGGGGGGACATTCAGTACTTC. This gives the protein CASSSGARGDIQYF.

This clone appeared a few times. The chain is built from TRBV13 and TRBJ1-5, with 7 bases lining up with TRBD1. The CDR3 spans 14 residues. V was pared by 4 bases and J by 8 bases, with 8 bases of the junction left unmatched. Germline CDR1 is PRHDT and CDR2 is FYEKMQ (reference sequence). The CDR3 protein is CASSSSTGSEPQHF. CDR3 DNA: TGTGCCAGCAGCTCCTCGACAGGGAGTGAGCCCCAGCATTTT.

A few counts support this clone. The CDR3 coding sequence is TGTGCCAGCAGCTCCGGGACAGGGTTCTATGATCAGCCCCAGCATTTT. Encoded protein: CASSSGTGFYDQPQHF. V is TRBV5-6 and J is TRBJ1-5; 9 nucleotides agree with TRBD1. This CDR3 is built from 16 residues. Germline V CDR1 and CDR2: SGHDT, YYEEEE. J lost 5 bases, V lost 3 bases, and 9 bases had no gene match.

The chain employs TRBV4-3 and TRBJ2-3; a possible D gene is TRBD1 (6 bases). Germline CDR1 and CDR2: LGHNA and YSLEER. The length of the CDR3 is 15 residues. V was trimmed by 2 bases and J by 3 bases, leaving 12 bases between them. The CDR3, as DNA: TGCGCCAGCAGCCAACTAGGACAGTTTACAGATACGCAGTATTTT. It codes for CASSQLGQFTDTQYF.

In DNA, the CDR3 is TGTGCCAGCGGGGGAGGTGGGGAGCTGTTTTTT. As protein: CASGGGGELFF. The chain is built from TRBV2 and TRBJ2-2, with D possibly matching TRBD2 (6 bases). Germline CDR1 reads SNHLY; CDR2 reads FYNNEI. The V end was cut by 8 bases, the J end by 8 bases, with 9 bases between. The CDR3 runs to 11 residues.

V gene TRBV5-5 combines with J gene TRBJ2-5; D is ambiguous. Trimming took off 0 bases at V and 9 bases at J, with 12 bases between the two ends. The CDR3 covers 13 residues. Germline V gene lookup returns CDR1 SGHKS and CDR2 YYEKEE (reference sequence). The CDR3 nucleotides read TGTGCCAGCAGCTTGGCCGAACATCGGGCCCAGTACTTC. Protein: CASSLAEHRAQYF. The complete variable domain, with remaining parts taken from reference TRBV5-5 and TRBJ2-5, reads DAGVTQSPTHLIKTRGQQVTLRCSPISGHKSVSWYQQVLGQGPQFIFQYYEKEERGRGNFPDRFSARQFPNYSSELNVNALLLGDSALYLCASSLAEHRAQYFGPGTRLLVL.

There are a few counts of this clone. The genes are TRBV9 and TRBJ1-2, with D unresolved. V was clipped by 0 bases and J by 5 bases, with 14 bases between them. The CDR3 has 15 residues. Per the germline V gene, CDR1 is SGDLS and CDR2 is YYNGEE. As DNA, the CDR3 is TGTGCCAGCAGCGTAGAACAGCATTCCCTTTATGGCTACACCTTC. Its protein product is CASSVEQHSLYGYTF.

The chain couples TRBV5-1 to TRBJ2-3; TRBD2 matches at 9 bases. The CDR3 consists of 16 residues. CDR1 is SGHRS, CDR2 YFSETQ, per germline. V was clipped by 0 bases and J by 2 bases; unmatched bases: 4. The CDR3 DNA sequence: TGCGCCAGCAGCTTGGTAGCTAGCGGGGACACAGATACGCAGTATTTT. Its translation: CASSLVASGDTDTQYF.